This paragraph reports one TCR beta chain. The target of this receptor is not known. The sample holds no much larger clone one base away, and base qualities are not on file. The data originate from a study of response to subunit inactivated influenza vaccine (dated by TCRdb to the late 2010s). In terms of the full investigation: Deep quantitative T cell receptor repertoire profiling was used in the study to track responses to a trivalent subunit inactivated influenza vaccine. Paper-wide results and their limitations: It was suggested by the authors that each seasonal influenza vaccination may recruit only a limited number of new T cells.

Libraries were constructed by RT-PCR. Sequencer: Illumina HiSeq 2500. Starting from the raw public reads, TCRdb applied fastp trimming at Q25, assembled clones with MiXCR and retained in-frame beta chains. Each record represents a unique CDR3 protein, reported with the most common genes and DNA among its rows. For this sample the table gives approximately 480,000 distinct CDR3 sequences, of which roughly 11% were detected only once. The top ten clones comprise about an eighth of the sample. The CDR3 contains 12 residues, cysteine and phenylalanine counted. Just CDR3 DNA is preserved here, 36 bases in frame from base 1. CDR1 and CDR2 are drawn from the germline V gene: MNHGY, SVAAGI. V loses 5 bases, J loses 5 bases, and the germline ends lie 10 bases apart. Read against the paper, the sample's time point label means: approximately 47 days after influenza vaccine administration.

This receptor was taken from a man aged 50 to 60 who received an inactivated influenza vaccine. Donor details come from another sample of the same person, matched by shared clones. The rearranged chain carries TRBV6-9 and TRBJ2-7; the D gene is not confidently resolved. The material sequenced was PBMCs from blood, taken roughly 47 days after vaccination. The base sequence is TGTGCCAGCAGTGCCCGAGGACACGAGCAGTACTTC. This codes for CASSARGHEQYF.